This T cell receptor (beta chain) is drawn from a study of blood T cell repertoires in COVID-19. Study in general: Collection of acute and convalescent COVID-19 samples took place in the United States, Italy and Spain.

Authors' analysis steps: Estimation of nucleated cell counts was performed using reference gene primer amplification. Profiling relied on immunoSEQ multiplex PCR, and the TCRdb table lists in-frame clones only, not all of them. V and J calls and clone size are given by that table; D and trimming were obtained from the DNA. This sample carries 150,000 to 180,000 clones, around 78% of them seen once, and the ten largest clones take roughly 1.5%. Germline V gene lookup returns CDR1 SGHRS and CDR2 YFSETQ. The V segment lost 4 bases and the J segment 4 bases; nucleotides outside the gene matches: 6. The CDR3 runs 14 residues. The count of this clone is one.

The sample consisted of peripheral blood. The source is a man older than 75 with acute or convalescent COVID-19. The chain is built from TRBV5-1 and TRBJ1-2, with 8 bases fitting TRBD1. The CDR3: CASSPPGQVYGYTF. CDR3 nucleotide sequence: TGCGCCAGCAGCCCGCCGGGACAGGTCTATGGCTACACCTTC.